The 21 T cell receptor beta chains given below trace back to one sample, sequenced in a study of cytomegalovirus exposure and HLA in healthy donors listed by TCRdb under 2017. Library creation used the immunoSEQ multiplex PCR assay. A mixture of 60 forward primers for TCR Vbeta segments and 13 reverse primers for TCR Jbeta segments was used in the multiplex PCR. In its TCRdb copy, this immuneACCESS table keeps in-frame sequences only and misses some clones. Where compared with another copy, unresolved V genes explain less than half of these, and the others have no known cause. The sample table records roughly 200,000 clones; 82% of these occur just once. The top ten clones comprise less than 3.5% of the sample. Source material: PBMCs. The origin of the receptors is a woman in her forties in good health and CMV-seronegative.

The chain couples TRBV5-1 to TRBJ2-7, with 12 positions matching TRBD2. Germline V gives CDR1 SGHRS, CDR2 YFSETQ. V lost 3 bases, J lost 2 bases, and 3 bases stayed unmatched. CDR3 length equals 15 residues. CDR3 DNA: TGCGCCAGCAGCTCCGGACTAGCGGGAACCTACGAGCAGTACTTC. Amino acid sequence: CASSSGLAGTYEQYF.

CDR3 sequence reads: CATRRGTGYTDTQYF. CDR3 nucleotide sequence: TGTGCCACCCGTCGGGGGACAGGGTACACAGATACGCAGTATTTT. The rearrangement uses TRBV6-1 and TRBJ2-3, with 9 nucleotides matching TRBD1. Trimming took 10 bases from V and 2 from J; bases not matched to a gene: 10. Germline V gene lookup returns CDR1 MNHNS and CDR2 SASEGT. This CDR3 has 15 amino acids.

This chain connects TRBV6-6 to TRBJ1-4, with no clear D. Germline V gene sequence: CDR1 MNHNY, CDR2 SVGAGI (reference sequence). Trimming removed 1 base from V and 10 bases from J, with 16 bases in between. This CDR3 spans 15 amino acids. CDR3 DNA: TGTGCCAGCAGTTACTTAGACACGGCTGAGGGAAAACTGTTTTTT. Its translation is CASSYLDTAEGKLFF.

J is TRBJ1-1 and V is TRBV4-1, with D possibly matching TRBD1 (6 bases). The germline gives CDR1 MGHRA, CDR2 YSYEKL. There are 13 residues in the CDR3. V shed 5 bases and J shed 4 bases, with 11 bases lying between them. Here the CDR3 reads CASSEDSTTEAFF. The CDR3 DNA reads TGCGCCAGCAGCGAGGACAGCACCACTGAAGCTTTCTTT.

This clone was seen only once. V is TRBV9 and J is TRBJ1-1, with no clear D. From germline, CDR1 is SGDLS and CDR2 YYNGEE. The CDR3 spans 15 residues. V was trimmed by 3 bases and J by 6 bases, leaving 18 bases between them. The CDR3 spells CASSDDEEGPAEAFF. As DNA, the CDR3 is TGTGCCAGCAGCGATGATGAGGAGGGTCCCGCTGAAGCTTTCTTT.

The chain has TRBV2 and TRBJ2-7, with 7 bases fitting TRBD2. The J segment lost 0 bases and the V segment lost 8 bases, leaving 7 bases of the junction unmatched. Germline CDR1 reads SNHLY; CDR2 reads FYNNEI. This CDR3 contains 14 residues. The CDR3 DNA is TGTGCCAGCGCAGTGGGGGGGGGCTCCTACGAGCAGTACTTC. This codes for CASAVGGGSYEQYF.

V usage is TRBV28 and J usage is TRBJ2-7; maybe TRBD1 (6 bases). The length of the CDR3 is 14 residues. The germline V gene encodes CDR1 MDHEN and CDR2 SYDVKM. Deletions cut 7 bases from V and 5 bases from J, with 18 bases between. CDR3 loop: CASTPGTLKDEQYF. CDR3 DNA: TGTGCCAGCACCCCCGGGACACTGAAGGACGAGCAGTACTTC.

The chain has TRBV30 and TRBJ2-7; 8 nucleotides align to TRBD2. Germline-derived CDR1 and CDR2 are GTSNPN and SVGIG (reference sequence). This CDR3 region has 14 residues. J gave up 2 bases and V 5 bases, and 8 bases lay outside the gene matches. CDR3 coding DNA: TGTGCCTGGGGGAAAGGGCGGGGGGCCTACGAGCAGTACTTC. Translating gives CAWGKGRGAYEQYF.

J is TRBJ1-2 and V is TRBV29-1; 7 bases match TRBD1. Unmatched junction bases numbered 5, after V lost 7 bases and J lost 6 bases. This CDR3 has 11 residues. Germline values: CDR1 SQVTM, CDR2 ANQGSEA. Here the CDR3 DNA reads TGCAGCGCTCCCGACAGGGATGGCTACACCTTC. Translation: CSAPDRDGYTF.

V gene TRBV25-1 combines with J gene TRBJ2-1; 10 nucleotides agree with TRBD2. CDR3 length: 16 amino acids. The V gene end was trimmed by 3 bases and the J gene end by 8 bases; junction bases not matched to a gene: 10. The germline V gene encodes CDR1 MGHDK and CDR2 SYGVNS. The CDR3 protein is CASSDSFSGRFYEQFF. Written as DNA, the CDR3 is TGTGCCAGCAGTGACTCATTTAGCGGGAGGTTTTATGAGCAGTTCTTC.

The rearrangement joins TRBV27 to TRBJ2-7; 7 bases match TRBD2. In germline, CDR1 is MNHEY, CDR2 SMNVEV (reference sequence). The CDR3 is made up of 15 amino acids. V gave up 6 bases and J gave up 1 base; unmatched junction bases: 9. CDR3 nucleotide sequence: TGTGCCAGCAGATCCGAGCGGGGCCTATCCTACGAGCAGTACTTC. This gives the protein CASRSERGLSYEQYF.

The V gene is TRBV5-6, the J gene TRBJ2-7, with TRBD1 identical over 7 bases. Germline CDR1 is SGHDT and CDR2 is YYEEEE. The CDR3 runs 15 residues. Unmatched junction bases numbered 3, after V lost 0 bases and J lost 0 bases. The CDR3 DNA reads TGTGCCAGCAGCTTGGGGACAGGCTACTCCTACGAGCAGTACTTC. This translates into CASSLGTGYSYEQYF.

V is TRBV7-9 and J is TRBJ2-3; 8 nucleotides align to TRBD1. The V gene end was trimmed by 2 bases and the J gene end by 0 bases; junction bases not matched to a gene: 7. The CDR3 contains 17 residues. The germline gives CDR1 SEHNR, CDR2 FQNEAQ (reference sequence). Here the CDR3 DNA reads TGTGCCAGCAGCTTACCCCGGACAGGGATAAGCACAGATACGCAGTATTTT. Protein sequence: CASSLPRTGISTDTQYF.

CDR3 sequence (DNA): TGTGCCAGCAGTAGAGGGTACCCATCCTACGAGCAGTACTTC. This gives the protein CASSRGYPSYEQYF. The V gene is TRBV5-6, the J gene TRBJ2-7; a possible D gene is TRBD2 (5 bases). Germline V gene sequence: CDR1 SGHDT, CDR2 YYEEEE. The ends were cut back, 5 bases at V and 1 base at J, with 13 bases in the middle. This CDR3 is 14 amino acids long. The full variable domain, in which reference TRBV5-6 and TRBJ2-7 provide the parts outside the CDR3, is DAGVTQSPTHLIKTRGQQVTLRCSPKSGHDTVSWYQQALGQGPQFIFQYYEEEERQRGNFPDRFSGHQFPNYSSELNVNALLLGDSALYLCASSRGYPSYEQYFGPGTRLTVT.

The chain employs TRBV25-1 and TRBJ2-5; no clear D gene. The CDR3 spans 13 residues. The germline V gene has CDR1 MGHDK and CDR2 SYGVNS. V was trimmed by 8 bases and J by 1 base, leaving 11 bases between them. In nucleotides, the CDR3 is TGTGCCAGCTCTCGACATCTCCAAGAGACCCAGTACTTC. It specifies CASSRHLQETQYF.

V is TRBV30 and J is TRBJ1-2, with 7 bases identical to TRBD1. CDR1 and CDR2 from the germline V gene are GTSNPN and SVGIG (reference sequence). The CDR3 sequence is 13 residues long. The junction had 6 bases not matched to a gene; V was cut back by 1 base and J by 7 bases. The CDR3 sequence is CAWSAQGWSGYTF. Here the CDR3 DNA reads TGTGCCTGGAGTGCACAGGGGTGGAGTGGCTACACCTTC.

V usage is TRBV7-9 and J usage is TRBJ2-7, with TRBD1 matching 9 bases. Trimming cost V 3 bases and J 3 bases; bases outside gene matches: 9. The germline V gene has CDR1 SEHNR and CDR2 FQNEAQ (reference sequence). This CDR3 is built from 16 residues. The CDR3 nucleotides are TGTGCCAGCAGCTTGGGATTCGGACAGGGGTTCTACGAGCAGTACTTC. It specifies CASSLGFGQGFYEQYF. Full variable domain (remainder filled in from reference TRBV7-9 and TRBJ2-7): DTGVSQNPRHKITKRGQNVTFRCDPISEHNRLYWYRQTLGQGPEFLTYFQNEAQLEKSRLLSDRFSAERPKGSFSTLEIQRTEQGDSAMYLCASSLGFGQGFYEQYFGPGTRLTVT.

The chain recombines TRBV2 with TRBJ2-1; TRBD1 matches 11 bases. V lost 2 bases, J lost 9 bases, and 9 bases stayed unmatched. The CDR3 sequence is 16 residues long. Looked up from germline, CDR1 is SNHLY and CDR2 is FYNNEI. CDR3 loop: CASSERGMGTGGEQFF. DNA for the CDR3: TGTGCCAGCAGTGAAAGGGGAATGGGGACAGGGGGTGAGCAGTTCTTC.

The chain carries TRBV4-1 and TRBJ2-7; TRBD2 aligns across 8 bases. There are 14 residues in the CDR3. Germline lookup yields CDR1 MGHRA and CDR2 YSYEKL. After removal of 6 bases from V and 1 base from J, the junction contained 5 bases not matched to a gene. CDR3 sequence reads: CASRHSGRSYEQYF. In nucleotides, the CDR3 is TGCGCCAGCAGACACAGCGGGAGATCCTACGAGCAGTACTTC.

The chain links TRBV5-1 to TRBJ1-1; D may be TRBD1 (6 bases). CDR1 and CDR2 from the germline V gene are SGHRS and YFSETQ. The V end lost 6 bases, the J end lost 2 bases, and 17 bases lay between the germline ends. This CDR3 contains 15 residues. CDR3 loop: CASNAGAIGNTEAFF. The CDR3 DNA sequence: TGCGCCAGCAATGCAGGGGCAATCGGTAACACTGAAGCTTTCTTT.

In its sample, this clone was seen a few times. The J gene is TRBJ2-7, the V gene TRBV7-2; 9 positions agree with TRBD2. This CDR3 is built from 16 residues. CDR1 and CDR2 (germline): SGHTA, FQGNSA. Trimming at V came to 4 bases and at J to 6 bases, leaving 13 bases not matched to a gene. The CDR3: CASSSFGSGRAVEQYF. The DNA for the CDR3 is TGTGCCAGCAGCTCCTTCGGTAGCGGGAGAGCTGTCGAGCAGTACTTC.